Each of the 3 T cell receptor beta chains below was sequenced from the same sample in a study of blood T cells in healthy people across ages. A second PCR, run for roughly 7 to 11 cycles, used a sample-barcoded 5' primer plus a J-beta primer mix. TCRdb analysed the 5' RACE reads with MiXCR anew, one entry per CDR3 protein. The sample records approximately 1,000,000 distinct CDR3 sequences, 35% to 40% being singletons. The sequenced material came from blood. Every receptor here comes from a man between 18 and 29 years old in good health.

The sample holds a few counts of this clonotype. The CDR3 protein is CASSLLASYNEQFF. The CDR3 bases are TGCGCCAGCAGCTTACTAGCCTCCTACAATGAGCAGTTCTTC. This chain connects TRBV5-1 to TRBJ2-1; D is possibly TRBD2 (6 bases). Trimming cost V 2 bases and J 0 bases, with 6 bases left between them. CDR3 length: 14 amino acids. CDR1 is SGHRS and CDR2 is YFSETQ in the germline V gene.

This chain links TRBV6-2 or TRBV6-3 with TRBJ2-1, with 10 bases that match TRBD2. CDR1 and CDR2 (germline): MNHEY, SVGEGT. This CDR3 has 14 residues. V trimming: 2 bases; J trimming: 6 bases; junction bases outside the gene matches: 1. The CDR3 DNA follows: TGTGCCAGCAGTTACGGGACTAGCGTCAATGAGCAGTTCTTC. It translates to CASSYGTSVNEQFF.

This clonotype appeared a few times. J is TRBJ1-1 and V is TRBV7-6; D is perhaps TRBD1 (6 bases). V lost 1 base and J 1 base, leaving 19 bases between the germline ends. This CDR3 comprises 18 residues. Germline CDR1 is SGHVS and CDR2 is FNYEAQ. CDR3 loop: CASSLGVGYGGRNTEAFF. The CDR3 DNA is TGTGCCAGCAGCTTAGGTGTGGGATACGGGGGCAGGAACACTGAAGCTTTCTTT.